Shown below are 2 T cell receptor beta chains from a single sample sequenced in a study of T cell changes during pregnancy in multiple sclerosis. Sequencing was performed with immunoSEQ multiplex PCR; in TCRdb, only in-frame clones are kept and a portion is missing. Of approximately 63,000 clones detected, around 94% appear once; the ten largest clones hold around 2%. Here the sequenced sample was peripheral blood, taken in the third trimester of pregnancy. Source of these receptors: a female donor in good health, enrolled as a control in a pregnancy study.

Written as DNA, the CDR3 is TGTGCCAGCAAGACAGGGGGCCTGGTAGATACGCAGTATTTT. Residues: CASKTGGLVDTQYF. V and J are TRBV6-5 and TRBJ2-3, with 10 bases lining up with TRBD1. The germline V gene encodes CDR1 MNHEY and CDR2 SVGAGI. The length of the CDR3 is 14 residues. The trim removed 7 bases at V and 5 bases at J, leaving 6 bases unmatched.

The chain employs TRBV7-6 and TRBJ2-1; 7 nucleotides align to TRBD1. The ends lost 4 bases at V and 6 bases at J; junction bases unmatched: 3. Germline-derived CDR1 and CDR2 are SGHVS and FNYEAQ. The CDR3 length is 13 residues. CDR3 loop: CASSSTGINEQFF. CDR3 nucleotide sequence: TGTGCCAGCAGCTCGACAGGGATCAATGAGCAGTTCTTC. Together with reference TRBV7-6 and TRBJ2-1, the CDR3 gives the full variable domain: GAGVSQSPRYKVTKRGQDVALRCDPISGHVSLYWYRQALGQGPEFLTYFNYEAQQDKSGLPNDRFSAERPEGSISTLTIQRTEQRDSAMYRCASSSTGINEQFFGPGTRLTVL.